This TCR beta chain comes out of a study of blood T cell repertoires in COVID-19. Study background: The analysed material was cDNA or gDNA that came from T cells, B-cell-depleted T cells, or PBMCs.

With 10 bases clipped from V and 4 bases from J, the junction kept 5 bases outside the gene matches. In germline, CDR1 is LNHDA, CDR2 SQIVND (reference sequence). This CDR3 comprises 13 residues. As handled by the study authors: Nucleated cell number was recorded as an estimate derived from reference gene primer amplification. Produced via immunoSEQ multiplex PCR; TCRdb's table is partial and in-frame only. V, J and clone size are those of that table, while D and trimming were read from the DNA. The data contain about 190,000 clones, about 88% of them singletons. The sequence was obtained from a man younger than 30 with active or convalescent COVID-19. This chain joins TRBV19 and TRBJ1-2; 11 bases are a match to TRBD1. The sequenced material came from peripheral blood. The CDR3 region has the DNA TGTGCCACCCTTGGGACAGGGGGCTATGGCTACACCTTC. This sequence encodes CATLGTGGYGYTF.